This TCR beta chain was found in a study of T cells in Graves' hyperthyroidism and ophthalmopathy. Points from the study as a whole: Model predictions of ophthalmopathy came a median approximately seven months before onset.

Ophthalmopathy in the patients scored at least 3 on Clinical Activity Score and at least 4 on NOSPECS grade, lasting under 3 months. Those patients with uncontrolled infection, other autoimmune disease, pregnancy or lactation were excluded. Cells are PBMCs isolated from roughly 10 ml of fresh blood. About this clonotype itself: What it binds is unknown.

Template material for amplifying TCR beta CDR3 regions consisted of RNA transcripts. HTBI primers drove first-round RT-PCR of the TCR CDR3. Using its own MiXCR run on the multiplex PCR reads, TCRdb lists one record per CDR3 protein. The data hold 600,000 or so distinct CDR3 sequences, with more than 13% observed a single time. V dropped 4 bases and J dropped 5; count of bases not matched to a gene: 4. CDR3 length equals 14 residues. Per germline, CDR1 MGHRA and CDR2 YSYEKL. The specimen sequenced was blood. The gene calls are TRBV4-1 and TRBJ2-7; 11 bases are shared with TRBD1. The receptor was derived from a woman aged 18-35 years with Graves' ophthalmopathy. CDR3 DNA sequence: TGCGCCAGCAGCCCTCGGACAGGGGGCCACGAGCAGTACTTC. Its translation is CASSPRTGGHEQYF.